This is a list of T cell receptor beta chains from one sample in a study of blood T cell repertoires in COVID-19. The protocol was immunoSEQ multiplex PCR, while the TCRdb copy is restricted to in-frame clones and leaves out a portion. The repertoire has about 320,000 clones, approximately 88% of them found once; the top ten carry 5% to 7%. The sample was peripheral blood. The receptors here all came from a man between 18 and 35 years old who had recovered from COVID-19. Each CDR3 is given without its conserved first and last residue. Each record gives: CDR3 length, V gene, CDR3 protein.

13,TRBV5-8,ASSLDRATIYGYT
13,TRBV19,ASSVTGERGNTIY
13,TRBV4-1,ASSLAGVSYNEQF
13,TRBV5-1,ASSLAKGWGGEQY
12,TRBV2,ASSLTSGREEQY
10,TRBV12-3/TRBV12-4,ASSYRGETQY
14,TRBV3-1/TRBV3-2,ASSPSGGSSYNEQF
11,TRBV2,ASRGDLGRELF
10,TRBV12-3/TRBV12-4,ASRAASREQY
14,TRBV9,ASSVGGTVGTGELF
15,TRBV5-6,ASSLFTPGGLNTEAF
10,TRBV7-9,ASSRGSDTQY
14,TRBV6-2/TRBV6-3,ASSKLTGTINTEAF
12,TRBV27,ASSLLQGKHEQY
14,TRBV27,ATTTTTRGLRRGYT
13,TRBV6-5,ASTLDRAGANVLT
10,TRBV12-3/TRBV12-4,ASSFLRGGYT
12,TRBV27,ASSPGTGPTEQY
13,TRBV21-1,ASSLRALPGTEAF
15,TRBV5-1,ASSRPQLAGRADTQY
11,TRBV6-5,ASSPRTGGIQY
12,TRBV19,ASSITPTYNEQF
12,TRBV6-5,ASSYSQAPYGYT
15,TRBV7-9,ASSRGGTVDMNTEAF
14,TRBV18,ASSPGQGRGSTEAF
17,TRBV5-1,ASSPFWTSGRGDTDTQY
10,TRBV12-3/TRBV12-4,ASSPRSDEQY
11,TRBV29-1,SVVGGRIDEQF
11,TRBV6-6,ASSQDRAAEAF
11,TRBV7-9,ASSGDRGNEQF
10,TRBV7-9,ASSFGVQPQH
10,TRBV6-1,ASSEFMEGYT
13,TRBV2,ASSGRGVSTDTQY
10,TRBV30,AGGSASVEQF
10,TRBV12-3/TRBV12-4,ASSGTSPEQF
10,TRBV19,ASSLGGSPLH
10,TRBV5-1,ASSLGQGAKY
16,TRBV27,ASSLNWGRGMSNQPQH
17,TRBV6-2/TRBV6-3,ASSYSHPDETSGGETQY
11,TRBV6-5,ACAADRVYGYT
14,TRBV6-5,ASSYSKRTGGTEAF
13,TRBV7-2,ASSPGTGAGYEQY
13,TRBV9,ASSVAGTGNYGYT
16,TRBV7-9,ASSLPRDKQITRYGYT
14,TRBV3-1/TRBV3-2,ASSQVFGQGSYEQY
13,TRBV7-8,ASSSPGTGNYEQY
10,TRBV12-3/TRBV12-4,ASSLGTGEAF
13,TRBV10-3,AISESVRERDGYT
13,TRBV9,ASSVGSGGNNEQF